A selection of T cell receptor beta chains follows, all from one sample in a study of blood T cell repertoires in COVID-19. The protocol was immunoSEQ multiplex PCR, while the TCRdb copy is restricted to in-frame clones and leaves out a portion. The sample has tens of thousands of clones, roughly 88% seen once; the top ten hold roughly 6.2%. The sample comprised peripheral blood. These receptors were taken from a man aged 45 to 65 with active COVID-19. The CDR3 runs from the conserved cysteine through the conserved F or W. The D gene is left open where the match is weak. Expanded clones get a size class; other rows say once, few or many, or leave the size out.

CDR3 protein: CASSLPQDSLSNQPQHF; CDR3 DNA: TGTGCCAGCAGTTTGCCGCAGGACAGTTTGAGCAATCAGCCCCAGCATTTT; CDR3 length: 17; V gene: TRBV28; clone size: few; J gene: TRBJ1-5; D gene: NA
CDR3 protein: CASSPGTGGGFGYGYTF; CDR3 DNA: TGTGCCAGCAGCCCCGGGACAGGGGGCGGTTTTGGGTATGGCTACACCTTC; CDR3 length: 17; V gene: TRBV5-6; clone size: NA; J gene: TRBJ1-2; D gene: TRBD1
CDR3 protein: CASSSSAGVLRDTQYF; CDR3 DNA: TGTGCCAGCAGTTCTTCAGCGGGGGTCCTCCGGGATACGCAGTATTTT; CDR3 length: 16; V gene: TRBV6-2/TRBV6-3; clone size: NA; J gene: TRBJ2-3; D gene: TRBD2
CDR3 protein: CASSQDGTGLYGYTF; CDR3 DNA: TGCGCCAGCAGCCAAGATGGAACAGGGTTATATGGCTACACCTTC; CDR3 length: 15; V gene: TRBV4-1; clone size: few; J gene: TRBJ1-2; D gene: NA
CDR3 protein: CASSPAGVNTEAFF; CDR3 DNA: TGTGCCAGCTCACCCGCAGGTGTGAACACTGAAGCTTTCTTT; CDR3 length: 14; V gene: TRBV18; clone size: NA; J gene: TRBJ1-1; D gene: NA
CDR3 protein: CASSRDRAGKAFF; CDR3 DNA: TGTGCCAGCAGCCGCGACAGGGCGGGAAAGGCTTTCTTT; CDR3 length: 13; V gene: TRBV7-9; clone size: NA; J gene: TRBJ1-1; D gene: TRBD1
CDR3 protein: CASSLTGQGNQPQHF; CDR3 DNA: TGTGCCAGCAGTTTAACGGGACAGGGCAATCAGCCCCAGCATTTT; CDR3 length: 15; V gene: TRBV28; clone size: NA; J gene: TRBJ1-5; D gene: TRBD1
CDR3 protein: CAWSVLIASNEQFF; CDR3 DNA: TGTGCCTGGAGTGTACTCATAGCCAGCAATGAGCAGTTCTTC; CDR3 length: 14; V gene: TRBV30; clone size: once; J gene: TRBJ2-1; D gene: NA
CDR3 protein: CASSYSGGQGSGYTF; CDR3 DNA: TGTGCCAGCAGTTACTCAGGTGGACAGGGTAGTGGCTACACCTTC; CDR3 length: 15; V gene: TRBV6-6; clone size: NA; J gene: TRBJ1-2; D gene: TRBD1
CDR3 protein: CASTPKGTHTETQYF; CDR3 DNA: TGTGCCAGCACCCCGAAGGGGACTCATACAGAGACCCAGTACTTC; CDR3 length: 15; V gene: TRBV7-9; clone size: NA; J gene: TRBJ2-5; D gene: NA
CDR3 protein: CASSQAQGAGTKNIQYF; CDR3 DNA: TGTGCCAGCAGCCAAGCGCAGGGGGCTGGGACCAAAAACATTCAGTACTTC; CDR3 length: 17; V gene: TRBV6-2/TRBV6-3; clone size: NA; J gene: TRBJ2-4; D gene: TRBD1
CDR3 protein: CASSHSSEGYNYGYTF; CDR3 DNA: TGTGCCAGCAGTCACTCCAGCGAGGGATACAACTATGGCTACACCTTC; CDR3 length: 16; V gene: TRBV27; clone size: NA; J gene: TRBJ1-2; D gene: NA
CDR3 protein: CASSKTGSGGYTF; CDR3 DNA: TGCGCCAGCAGCAAGACAGGGTCGGGAGGCTACACCTTC; CDR3 length: 13; V gene: TRBV5-1; clone size: NA; J gene: TRBJ1-2; D gene: TRBD1